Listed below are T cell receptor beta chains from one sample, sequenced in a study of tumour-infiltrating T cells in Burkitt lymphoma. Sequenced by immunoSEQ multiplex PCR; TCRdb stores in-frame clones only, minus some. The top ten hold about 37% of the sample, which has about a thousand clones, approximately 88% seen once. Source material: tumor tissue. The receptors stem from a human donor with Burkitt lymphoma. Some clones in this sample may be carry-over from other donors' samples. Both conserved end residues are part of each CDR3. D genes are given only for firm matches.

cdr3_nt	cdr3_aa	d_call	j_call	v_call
TGTGCCAGCAGCCCTAGCGGGAGGGCGGTCACCGGGGAGCTGTTTTTT	CASSPSGRAVTGELFF	TRBD2	TRBJ2-2	TRBV7-3
TGTGCCAGCAGTGTTTTGGCCGAATCTGGAAACACCATATATTTT	CASSVLAESGNTIYF	NA	TRBJ1-3	TRBV6-1
TGTGCCAGCAGCTCTCACCACCGACTAGCGGGAGGGCAAGATACGCAGTATTTT	CASSSHHRLAGGQDTQYF	TRBD2	TRBJ2-3	TRBV5-8
TGTGCCAGCAGCTTAGTACAGGGGGCACGGCAGCCCCAGCATTTT	CASSLVQGARQPQHF	TRBD1	TRBJ1-5	TRBV7-2
TGTGCCAGCAGCTTAAGACATGCCGGGGATGAGCAGTTCTTC	CASSLRHAGDEQFF	NA	TRBJ2-1	TRBV11-2
TGCGCCAGCAGCTTGGAGACAGGGAGGGAGCAGTACTTC	CASSLETGREQYF	NA	TRBJ2-7	TRBV5-1
TGCGCCAGCAGCCTCCTAGCGGGTACCTCCTACGAGCAGTACTTC	CASSLLAGTSYEQYF	TRBD2	TRBJ2-7	TRBV4-1
TGTACCAGCAGCTTACGACAGGGGGACCACGAGCAGTACTTC	CTSSLRQGDHEQYF	TRBD1	TRBJ2-7	TRBV13
TGTGCCAGCAGTTTACGGGCAGGAATGAACACCGGGGAGCTGTTTTTT	CASSLRAGMNTGELFF	NA	TRBJ2-2	TRBV27
TGCGCCAGCAGCGGGTTAGCGGGAGGGACCAGATCGGATACGCAGTATTTT	CASSGLAGGTRSDTQYF	TRBD2	TRBJ2-3	TRBV5-1
TGTGCCAGTAGCCCTTGGAGCTCGCCTAGGGGCTACACCTTC	CASSPWSSPRGYTF	NA	TRBJ1-2	TRBV19
TGTGCCACCAGCAGAGGAGGTAGCGGGAGTTACGAGCAGTACTTC	CATSRGGSGSYEQYF	TRBD2	TRBJ2-7	TRBV15
TGTGCCAGCAGAGGACTAGCGGGATCTGCCGGGGAGCTGTTTTTT	CASRGLAGSAGELFF	TRBD2	TRBJ2-2	TRBV2
TGTGCCAGCAGCACAGGCAGTCCAGATACGCAGTATTTT	CASSTGSPDTQYF	NA	TRBJ2-3	TRBV5-4
TGCAGCGTTGACGGGGGAGAGACCCAGTACTTC	CSVDGGETQYF	NA	TRBJ2-5	TRBV29-1
TGTGCCAGCAGTTCCGTCTGGACATTCAACACTGAAGCTTTCTTT	CASSSVWTFNTEAFF	NA	TRBJ1-1	TRBV6-5
TGTGCCAGCAGCTTAGAACTGGGACCCTACGAGCAGTACTTC	CASSLELGPYEQYF	NA	TRBJ2-7	TRBV11-2
TGTGCCAGCAGCCCGGACGTAGGAGGGTCGGATACGCAGTATTTT	CASSPDVGGSDTQYF	NA	TRBJ2-3	TRBV7-9
TGTGCCACCCGACCGGGACAGGGGAATAGCAATCAGCCCCAGCATTTT	CATRPGQGNSNQPQHF	TRBD1	TRBJ1-5	TRBV10-3
TGTGCCAGCTCACCACCAGCGCGGGAGGCCGGGGAGCAGTACTTC	CASSPPAREAGEQYF	TRBD2	TRBJ2-7	TRBV18